These 24 T cell receptor beta chains came from one sample sequenced in a study of shared clonotypes between healthy human individuals. Sequenced by immunoSEQ multiplex PCR; TCRdb stores in-frame clones only, minus some. The sample includes about 500,000 clones, 77% seen only once; the top ten take around 12%. The sequenced sample was PBMCs. The receptors derive from a woman between 35 and 50 years old in good health. Some clones in this sample may be carry-over from other donors' samples.

This clone was seen only a few times. Here the CDR3 reads CASSLLSSTDTQYF. CDR3 bases: TGTGCCAGCTCCCTCTTGAGCAGCACAGATACGCAGTATTTT. This sequence joins TRBV19 and TRBJ2-3; no reliable D call. This CDR3 region has 14 residues. Per germline, CDR1 LNHDA and CDR2 SQIVND (reference sequence). V lost 9 bases to trimming and J lost 0 bases, with 13 bases between them.

The V call is TRBV9, the J call TRBJ1-1; D perhaps matches TRBD1 (6 bases). Trimming removed 2 bases from V and 3 bases from J, with 14 bases in between. The CDR3 length is 15 residues. CDR1 and CDR2 (germline): SGDLS, YYNGEE. CDR3 nucleotides: TGTGCCAGCAGCGTCGGGGGCCCCTGGCACACTGAAGCTTTCTTT. Protein sequence: CASSVGGPWHTEAFF.

J is TRBJ2-4 and V is TRBV18; 7 bases are a match to TRBD2. The CDR3 extends over 16 amino acids. Germline V gives CDR1 KGHSH, CDR2 LQKENI. After removal of 6 bases from V and 0 bases from J, the junction contained 8 bases not matched to a gene. The CDR3 sequence: CASSPGTTGAKNIQYF. CDR3 in DNA: TGTGCCAGCTCTCCCGGGACTACCGGAGCCAAAAACATTCAGTACTTC.

This chain joins TRBV7-2 and TRBJ2-7; D possibly corresponds to TRBD2 (5 bases). This CDR3 is 13 amino acids long. V lost 4 bases, J lost 5 bases, and 12 bases lay in between. Germline lookup yields CDR1 SGHTA and CDR2 FQGNSA. CDR3 protein: CASSSRAGNEQYF. CDR3 bases: TGTGCCAGCAGCTCTCGCGCCGGGAACGAGCAGTACTTC.

A word on this clone: A read error is the likely source, as a far larger clone sits one nucleotide away. Other DNA sequences within the sample encode an identical CDR3. The chain employs TRBV25-1 and TRBJ2-1, with a possible D match to TRBD2 (6 bases). V shed 6 bases and J shed 6 bases, with 9 bases lying between them. The CDR3 has 12 amino acids. The germline gives CDR1 MGHDK, CDR2 SYGVNS. The CDR3: CASSGDSNEQFF. The CDR3 DNA is TGTGCCAGCAGCGGGGACTCCAATGAGCAGTTCTTC.

The V call is TRBV28, the J call TRBJ1-5; D unresolved. Between the trimmed V and J ends, which lost 3 bases and 3 bases, there was a span of 12 bases. Per the germline V gene, CDR1 is MDHEN and CDR2 is SYDVKM. The CDR3 has 15 residues. This chain's CDR3 is CASSFSDGFNQPQHF. The CDR3 bases are TGTGCCAGCAGTTTTTCGGACGGTTTCAATCAGCCCCAGCATTTT.

The genes are TRBV6-9 and TRBJ2-7; weak D call: TRBD2 (6 bases). V was clipped by 8 bases and J by 2 bases, with 19 bases between them. The CDR3 sequence is 15 residues long. The germline CDR1 and CDR2 sequences are MNHGY and SVAAGI. The CDR3 DNA follows: TGTGCCAGCCTAGGCGGAGGGAGGCAGCCCTACGAGCAGTACTTC. Its translation: CASLGGGRQPYEQYF.

The gene calls are TRBV19 and TRBJ1-1; no clear D. Germline lookup yields CDR1 LNHDA and CDR2 SQIVND (reference sequence). This CDR3 is built from 14 residues. Trimming removed 6 bases from V and 1 base from J, with 12 bases in between. The CDR3 loop is CASRPGDPNTEAFF. CDR3 DNA: TGTGCCAGTAGACCGGGAGACCCGAACACTGAAGCTTTCTTT.

At least ten counts were recorded for this clone. A clone one base away is much larger, so this may be a read error. This chain uses TRBV30 with TRBJ1-1; the D is unclear. The ends were cut back, 4 bases at V and 8 bases at J, with 11 bases in the middle. CDR1 and CDR2 (germline): GTSNPN, SVGIG (reference sequence). The CDR3 totals 11 residues. The CDR3 spells CAWISVREAFF. The CDR3 DNA reads as TGTGCCTGGATTAGTGTAAGGGAAGCTTTCTTT.

The chain couples TRBV5-1 to TRBJ2-2; D not certain. Trimming left V 0 bases short and J 0 bases short, with 6 bases between. Per the germline V gene, CDR1 is SGHRS and CDR2 is YFSETQ. The CDR3 has 15 residues. The DNA for the CDR3 is TGCGCCAGCAGCTTGGGGAGTTCGAACACCGGGGAGCTGTTTTTT. Encoded protein: CASSLGSSNTGELFF.

The gene calls are TRBV19 and TRBJ2-7; TRBD2 matches 8 bases. Per the germline V gene, CDR1 is LNHDA and CDR2 is SQIVND (reference sequence). CDR3 size: 17 residues. V lost 4 bases to trimming and J lost 3 bases; unmatched junction nucleotides: 14. The CDR3 region is CASSRSGRSGSFYEQYF. Written as DNA, the CDR3 is TGTGCCAGTAGTAGGTCGGGTCGAAGCGGGAGCTTCTACGAGCAGTACTTC.

In its sample, this clone was seen many times. At the DNA level, this CDR3 is encoded by other sequences in the same sample as well. This sequence joins TRBV6-1 and TRBJ1-6; 11 nucleotides match TRBD1. The CDR3 sequence is 16 residues long. In germline, CDR1 is MNHNS, CDR2 SASEGT. J gave up 9 bases and V 0 bases, and 4 bases lay outside the gene matches. Here the CDR3 reads CASSEALGQGASPLHF. The CDR3 DNA reads TGTGCCAGCAGTGAAGCGCTTGGACAGGGGGCTTCACCCCTCCACTTT.

The rearrangement joins TRBV5-6 to TRBJ1-1; 9 bases match TRBD1. CDR1 is SGHDT and CDR2 is YYEEEE in the germline V gene. V gave up 2 bases and J gave up 5 bases; unmatched junction bases: 4. CDR3 length equals 14 residues. The CDR3 protein is CASSFYRGRTEAFF. The DNA for the CDR3 is TGTGCCAGCAGCTTCTACAGGGGGCGGACTGAAGCTTTCTTT.

This chain joins TRBV6-5 and TRBJ2-7; 15 nucleotides align to TRBD2. Trimming removed 2 bases from V and 6 bases from J; junction bases left unmatched: 5. The CDR3 is made up of 16 amino acids. Germline V gene lookup returns CDR1 MNHEY and CDR2 SVGAGI. The CDR3 loop is CASSYGLAGGPTEQYF. CDR3 sequence (DNA): TGTGCCAGCAGTTACGGACTAGCGGGAGGGCCGACCGAGCAGTACTTC.

The J gene is TRBJ2-2, the V gene TRBV9, with 8 bases lining up with TRBD2. The germline V gene has CDR1 SGDLS and CDR2 YYNGEE. The CDR3 is 16 amino acids. V lost 0 bases to trimming and J lost 3 bases; unmatched junction nucleotides: 4. The CDR3 spells CASSVGTSGYTGELFF. Written as DNA, the CDR3 is TGTGCCAGCAGCGTAGGTACTAGCGGATACACCGGGGAGCTGTTTTTT. The full variable domain, with the rest looked up from reference TRBV9 and TRBJ2-2, is DSGVTQTPKHLITATGQRVTLRCSPRSGDLSVYWYQQSLDQGLQFLIQYYNGEERAKGNILERFSAQQFPDLHSELNLSSLELGDSALYFCASSVGTSGYTGELFFGEGSRLTVL.

J is TRBJ2-3 and V is TRBV23-1, with TRBD2 matching 9 bases. TRBV23-1 belongs to the ORF category, with a function that is uncertain. J gave up 4 bases and V 2 bases, and 10 bases lay outside the gene matches. The length of the CDR3 is 17 residues. Here the CDR3 reads CASSQPGTSRRADTQYF. CDR3 bases: TGCGCCAGCAGTCAACCTGGGACTAGCCGGCGGGCAGATACGCAGTATTTT.

This clone was counted once. The chain uses TRBV11-2 and TRBJ2-1; 13 bases map to TRBD2. This CDR3 has 15 amino acids. Trimming removed 3 bases from V and 9 bases from J; junction bases left unmatched: 5. CDR1 SGHAT and CDR2 FQNNGV come from the germline V gene. The CDR3 region has the DNA TGTGCCAGCAGCTTCGGACTAGCGGGAGTAGGTGAGCAGTTCTTC. This codes for CASSFGLAGVGEQFF. Using reference TRBV11-2 and TRBJ2-1 for the parts outside the CDR3, the full variable domain is EAGVAQSPRYKIIEKRQSVAFWCNPISGHATLYWYQQILGQGPKLLIQFQNNGVVDDSQLPKDRFSAERLKGVDSTLKIQPAKLEDSAVYLCASSFGLAGVGEQFFGPGTRLTVL.

The rearrangement links TRBV29-1 to TRBJ2-3; unclear D gene. V lost 1 base to trimming and J lost 2 bases, with 4 bases between them. The CDR3 covers 12 residues. CDR1 is SQVTM and CDR2 is ANQGSEA in the germline V gene. CDR3 sequence reads: CSVEADTDTQYF. The DNA for the CDR3 is TGCAGCGTTGAAGCAGACACAGATACGCAGTATTTT.

This clone was seen only once. This sequence joins TRBV11-2 and TRBJ2-3; TRBD2 agrees at 14 bases. Unmatched junction bases numbered 6, after V lost 4 bases and J lost 6 bases. This CDR3 is 16 amino acids long. CDR1 and CDR2 from the germline V gene are SGHAT and FQNNGV. The CDR3 DNA follows: TGTGCCAGCAGCTGGGGGACTAGCGGGGGCCCGGATACGCAGTATTTT. Translation: CASSWGTSGGPDTQYF. Combining the CDR3 with reference TRBV11-2 and TRBJ2-3 gives the whole variable domain EAGVAQSPRYKIIEKRQSVAFWCNPISGHATLYWYQQILGQGPKLLIQFQNNGVVDDSQLPKDRFSAERLKGVDSTLKIQPAKLEDSAVYLCASSWGTSGGPDTQYFGPGTRLTVL.

Only one count was recorded for this clone. The V gene is TRBV2, the J gene TRBJ2-1; D remains ambiguous. Germline CDR1 reads SNHLY; CDR2 reads FYNNEI. Trimming left V 7 bases short and J 5 bases short, with 15 bases between. The CDR3 runs 14 residues. The CDR3 region is CASNPELRDNEQFF. CDR3 bases: TGTGCCAGCAACCCCGAGTTAAGAGACAATGAGCAGTTCTTC.

The genes are TRBV30 and TRBJ1-1; 7 nucleotides agree with TRBD1. This CDR3 spans 13 amino acids. Germline loops: CDR1 GTSNPN, CDR2 SVGIG (reference sequence). Trimming at V came to 3 bases and at J to 5 bases, leaving 6 bases not matched to a gene. The DNA for the CDR3 is TGTGCCTGGAGCGCACAGGGGTATACTGAAGCTTTCTTT. It yields the protein CAWSAQGYTEAFF.

The chain links TRBV7-9 to TRBJ1-2; a possible D gene is TRBD1 (5 bases). The germline V gene encodes CDR1 SEHNR and CDR2 FQNEAQ (reference sequence). The CDR3 contains 13 residues. Trimming took 3 bases from V and 5 from J, leaving 10 bases between them. The CDR3 loop is CASSFRDGYGYTF. CDR3 bases: TGTGCCAGCAGCTTCCGGGACGGTTATGGCTACACCTTC.

This rearrangement joins TRBV5-1 to TRBJ1-2; D perhaps matches TRBD1 (5 bases). CDR1 and CDR2 from the germline V gene are SGHRS and YFSETQ. This CDR3 region has 16 residues. V lost 4 bases and J lost 0, with 16 bases in between. CDR3 in DNA: TGCGCCAGCAGCCGACGATCTGACAGCCCTAACTATGGCTACACCTTC. The encoded protein is CASSRRSDSPNYGYTF.

J is TRBJ1-3 and V is TRBV28; D ambiguous. Germline CDR1 MDHEN, CDR2 SYDVKM. V lost 6 bases, J lost 3 bases, and 12 bases lay in between. This CDR3 region has 14 residues. The CDR3 loop reads CASSPAGVGNTIYF. The CDR3 region has the DNA TGTGCCAGCAGCCCAGCCGGGGTTGGAAACACCATATATTTT.